These 18 T cell receptor beta chains came from one sample sequenced in a study of T-cell memory formation after mild COVID-19. A single record per CDR3 protein comes from TCRdb applying MiXCR to the 5' RACE reads. This table holds over 10,000 distinct CDR3 sequences, around 11% found once. The sample taken for sequencing was PBMCs or a T cell subset sorted from them (not recorded which). The receptor source for this set is an adult woman who had mild COVID-19 (a few samples of this study predate the infection). Cell type and time point are not known.

In its sample, this clonotype was seen many times. V gene TRBV7-3 combines with J gene TRBJ2-3; tentatively, D is TRBD1 or TRBD2 (5 bases each). This CDR3 spans 14 amino acids. Germline CDR1 reads SGHTA; CDR2 reads FQGTGA. Trimming took 4 bases from V and 6 from J, leaving 14 bases between them. The CDR3 nucleotides are TGTGCCAGCAGCTCTCACCGGGGCTCCGATACGCAGTATTTT. It specifies CASSSHRGSDTQYF.

This clonotype appeared many times. The V call is TRBV18, the J call TRBJ2-7, with 7 bases matching TRBD1. The CDR3 contains 12 residues. The germline V gene encodes CDR1 KGHSH and CDR2 LQKENI. V shed 5 bases, J shed 6 bases, and the junction held 4 bases outside the gene matches. CDR3 region: CASSTGQAEQYF. The CDR3 DNA is TGTGCCAGCTCAACCGGACAGGCCGAGCAGTACTTC.

At least ten counts were recorded for this clonotype. This chain links TRBV10-3 with TRBJ1-1, with 8 bases that match TRBD1. The CDR3 covers 12 residues. The ends lost 10 bases at V and 14 bases at J; junction bases unmatched: 15. Germline V gives CDR1 ENHRY, CDR2 SYGVKD. CDR3 nucleotides: TGTGCCAACGCTGCAGGGGGCCATGTAAGATTCTTT. Translating gives CANAAGGHVRFF.

This clonotype was seen many times. This rearrangement joins TRBV7-2 to TRBJ2-3; TRBD2 is a possible D gene (5 bases). Trimming left V 6 bases short and J 5 bases short, with 21 bases between. Germline V CDR1 and CDR2: SGHTA, FQGNSA. The CDR3 spans 16 residues. The CDR3 reads CASRRLLAGEGDTQYF. The DNA for the CDR3 is TGTGCCAGCAGAAGGTTGTTGGCGGGTGAGGGAGATACGCAGTATTTT.

This clonotype was recorded at least ten times. V gene TRBV7-8 combines with J gene TRBJ1-1; D gene ambiguous. Deletions cut 3 bases from V and 4 bases from J, with 9 bases between. CDR3 length: 13 amino acids. Germline values: CDR1 SGHVS, CDR2 FQNEAQ. CDR3 sequence reads: CASSLGKRTEAFF. DNA for the CDR3: TGTGCCAGCAGCTTGGGGAAACGCACTGAAGCTTTCTTT.

The J gene is TRBJ1-6, the V gene TRBV18; no definite D call. Trimming shortened V by 3 bases and J by 9 bases, and 15 bases separated the two germline ends. Germline loops: CDR1 KGHSH, CDR2 LQKENI. The CDR3 has 15 residues. The CDR3 bases are TGTGCCAGCTCACCGGGCCTTGCGTGGGGTTCACCCCTCCACTTT. This encodes CASSPGLAWGSPLHF.

This clonotype was recorded at least ten times. V usage is TRBV7-9 and J usage is TRBJ1-1; D gene ambiguous. Trimming took 2 bases from V and 7 from J, leaving 5 bases between them. Germline CDR1 SEHNR, CDR2 FQNEAQ (reference sequence). This CDR3 is 11 amino acids long. The chain's CDR3 is CASSLTGEAFF. In DNA, the CDR3 is TGTGCCAGCAGCTTAACCGGTGAAGCTTTCTTT.

There are many counts of this clonotype. This chain links TRBV29-1 with TRBJ1-1, with a possible D match to TRBD1 (6 bases). The germline V gene has CDR1 SQVTM and CDR2 ANQGSEA. The CDR3 is made up of 17 amino acids. V gave up 5 bases and J gave up 0 bases, with 22 bases separating them. CDR3: CSVPEPQGHYMNTEAFF. DNA of the CDR3: TGCAGCGTTCCAGAACCCCAGGGACATTACATGAACACTGAAGCTTTCTTT.

This clonotype is termed medium-sized. The J gene is TRBJ1-6, the V gene TRBV4-2; D perhaps matches TRBD1 (5 bases). Between the trimmed V and J ends, which lost 0 bases and 7 bases, there was a span of 22 bases. The CDR3 length is 19 residues. Per germline, CDR1 LGHNA and CDR2 YNFKEQ. The CDR3 region has the DNA TGTGCCAGCAGCCAAGAGTGGGGAGGGACTCCAAAGGCCAATTCACCCCTCCACTTT. Translated, it gives CASSQEWGGTPKANSPLHF.

The sample holds many counts of this clonotype. CDR3 nucleotides: TGCGCCAGCAGCTTGGGGACAGAGTTCCTCTATGGCTACACCTTC. Amino acid sequence: CASSLGTEFLYGYTF. The chain uses TRBV5-1 and TRBJ1-2; possible D gene TRBD1, 6 bases. V was shortened by 0 bases and J by 4 bases, with 13 bases between the two germline ends. CDR3 length: 15 residues. The germline V gene has CDR1 SGHRS and CDR2 YFSETQ.

This clonotype was counted ten times or more. The chain employs TRBV24-1 and TRBJ2-7, with 11 nucleotides matching TRBD1. J lost 3 bases, V lost 4 bases, and 7 bases had no gene match. CDR3 length equals 16 residues. Looked up from germline, CDR1 is KGHDR and CDR2 is SFDVKD. The CDR3 DNA reads as TGTGCCACCAGTGACCGGGGGGGGACAGGGGGCTACGAGCAGTACTTC. It is translated as CATSDRGGTGGYEQYF.

This clonotype appeared many times. This chain joins TRBV5-1 and TRBJ1-3, with D tentatively TRBD1 (5 bases). The CDR3 is 15 residues long. V shed 4 bases and J shed 1 base, with 12 bases lying between them. Germline V gene data show CDR1 as SGHRS and CDR2 as YFSETQ. The CDR3 coding sequence is TGCGCCAGCAGCCTACCCAGGGATTCTGGAAACACCATATATTTT. Protein product: CASSLPRDSGNTIYF.

Ten or more counts support this clonotype. The CDR3 DNA follows: TGCAGTGCTAGTGGGACAGAAGTAAATAGCAATCAGCCCCAGCATTTT. It codes for CSASGTEVNSNQPQHF. The J gene is TRBJ1-5, the V gene TRBV20-1; TRBD1 matches 7 bases. The CDR3 has 16 residues. V lost 3 bases, J lost 0 bases, and 8 bases stayed unmatched. CDR1 and CDR2 from the germline V gene are DFQATT and SNEGSKA (reference sequence).

This clonotype was seen many times. V and J are TRBV13 and TRBJ2-2; 9 bases are shared with TRBD2. The CDR3 extends over 18 amino acids. V trimming: 5 bases; J trimming: 5 bases; junction bases outside the gene matches: 15. The germline gives CDR1 PRHDT, CDR2 FYEKMQ (reference sequence). This chain's CDR3 is CASSRSKIAGDSTGELFF. The CDR3 bases are TGTGCCAGCAGCCGATCGAAAATAGCGGGAGATTCTACCGGGGAGCTGTTTTTT. Together with reference TRBV13 and TRBJ2-2, the CDR3 gives the full variable domain: AAGVIQSPRHLIKEKRETATLKCYPIPRHDTVYWYQQGPGQDPQFLISFYEKMQSDKGSIPDRFSAQQFSDYHSELNMSSLELGDSALYFCASSRSKIAGDSTGELFFGEGSRLTVL.

This clonotype was recorded many times. CDR3 coding DNA: TGTGCCACCAGTGAGTGGACTAGCGGGAGCTCCTACGAGCAGTACTTC. Its translation: CATSEWTSGSSYEQYF. The chain uses TRBV24-1 and TRBJ2-7, with 13 positions matching TRBD2. In germline, CDR1 is KGHDR, CDR2 SFDVKD. The ends lost 4 bases at V and 0 bases at J; junction bases unmatched: 2. CDR3 length: 16 residues.

In this sample, this clonotype turned up many times. The chain links TRBV30 to TRBJ2-7; 7 positions match TRBD1. Germline assignment: CDR1 GTSNPN and CDR2 SVGIG (reference sequence). The J segment lost 3 bases and the V segment lost 3 bases, leaving 5 bases of the junction unmatched. This CDR3 contains 13 residues. This chain's CDR3 is CAWSGGQVYEQYF. CDR3 DNA: TGTGCCTGGAGCGGAGGACAGGTCTACGAGCAGTACTTC.

Many counts were recorded for this clonotype. A read error may account for a junction end that differs from germline. The CDR3 nucleotides read TGTGCCACCAGTGATCAAGCGACCCAGTACTTC. Encoded protein: CATSDQATQYF. The chain uses TRBV24-1 and TRBJ2-5; no firm D call. The CDR3 runs 11 residues. Germline lookup yields CDR1 KGHDR and CDR2 SFDVKD.

This clonotype was detected many times. The CDR3 sequence: CARRAGRPTGELFF. CDR3 DNA sequence: TGTGCCAGGAGAGCGGGCAGACCCACCGGGGAGCTGTTTTTT. The chain carries TRBV21-1 and TRBJ2-2; the table's D call, TRBD2, was not checked against the DNA. TRBV21-1 is flagged as a pseudogene. The CDR3 is 14 residues long.